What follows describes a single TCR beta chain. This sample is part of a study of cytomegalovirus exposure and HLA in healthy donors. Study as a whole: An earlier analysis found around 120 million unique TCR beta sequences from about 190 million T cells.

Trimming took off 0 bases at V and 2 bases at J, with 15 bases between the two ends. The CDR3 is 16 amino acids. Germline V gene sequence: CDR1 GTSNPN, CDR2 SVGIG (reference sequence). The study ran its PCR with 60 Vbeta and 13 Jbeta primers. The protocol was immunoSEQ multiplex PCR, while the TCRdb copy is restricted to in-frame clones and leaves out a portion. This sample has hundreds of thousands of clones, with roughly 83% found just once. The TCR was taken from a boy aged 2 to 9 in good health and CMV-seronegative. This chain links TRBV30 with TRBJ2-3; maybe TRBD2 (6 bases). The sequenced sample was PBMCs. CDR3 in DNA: TGTGCCTGGAGTGTAGTCCGGGGCGGGGACACAGATACGCAGTATTTT. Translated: CAWSVVRGGDTDTQYF.